This TCR beta chain comes out of a study of CXCR3-negative and CXCR3-positive naive CD8 T cells (dated by TCRdb to between 2018 and 2021). Notes on the research overall: In total, 120 million to 150 million TRB reads were obtained, which works out to roughly 1.5 +/- 0.3 million reads per library. Diversity and physicochemical repertoire analyses were performed on about 12 donors pooled from two independent experiments. The TRBV-TRBJ cluster analysis covered naive subsets from a handful of donors and memory cells from 3 donors.

Points the paper makes about the study in general: TRB CDR3s from CXCR3-positive naive cells showed higher hydrophobicity (lower Kidera factor 4), lower energy, and higher strength and volume indices than CXCR3-negative naive cells. TRBV-TRBJ usage was similar between naive CXCR3-negative and CXCR3-positive cells from the same donor, while memory cells showed distinct patterns. Both naive subsets had comparably high repertoire diversity, while memory CD8+ T cells had much lower repertoire diversity. Surface CD5, linked to self-reactivity in mice, was comparable between naive subsets; TCR interaction strength was therefore also inferred from TRB CDR3 physicochemical properties. CXCR3 expression partially decreased after cryopreservation, so most assays used freshly isolated PBMCs.

On this clonotype: Its recognized antigen is unknown.

CDR1 DFQATT and CDR2 SNEGSKA were looked up in the germline V gene (reference sequence). Including the terminal cysteine and phenylalanine, the CDR3 comprises 13 residues. No DNA appears here. Each CD8+ T cell subset was flow-sorted in triplicate, with fewer than 350,000 cells per subset placed directly into RLT lysis buffer. Naive CD8+ T cells were defined stringently as CD45RO-CCR7+CD27+CD95- to exclude memory contaminants. Peripheral blood mononuclear cells were isolated from buffy coats using standard density gradient centrifugation. A FACSAria III was used to flow-sort naive CD8+ T cells into CXCR3-negative and CXCR3-positive populations. Total RNA was extracted from sorted cells with an RNeasy Mini Kit. The sample was run on a NextSeq 550. The Human TCR Profiling Kit (MiLaboratory) was used to prepare UMI-labeled 5' RACE TRB cDNA libraries. cDNA synthesis used the entire amount of extracted RNA, and PCR amplification then used the entire amount of cDNA produced. Libraries were prepared in parallel with an identical number of PCR cycles. For the original study's pipeline: MIGEC and MiXCR extracted about 54,000 +/- 9,700 unique UMI-labeled TRB cDNA molecules per library, requiring at least two reads per UMI. An average of 40,000 +/- 10,000 functional in-frame TRB CDR3 nucleotide clonotypes without stop codons was found per library. Diversity metrics, including normalized Shannon-Wiener and Chao1, were computed in VDJtools after downsampling to 5000 UMI-labeled TRB molecules per sample. For the central five CDR3 residues, VDJtools calculated physicochemical properties weighted by clonotype size, namely interaction energy, strength, volume and Kidera factor 4. TCRdb reprocessed the reads and provides one entry for every CDR3 protein sequence; no DNA is given. The V and J calls were not made by the authors but by TCRdb's processing. This sample's records show around 90,000 distinct CDR3 sequences. 1.1% of the sample is in the top ten clones.

The sequence joins TRBV20-1 to TRBJ2-1; the TCRdb D gene call, TRBD1, has no DNA to confirm it. Sequencing was carried out using naive CXCR3- CD8+ T cells from blood. Interpreted using the paper, the cell subset or site label stands for: CD45RO-CCR7+CD27+CD95- naive CD8+ T cells lacking CXCR3 (TNR3-). The receptor's source is a human donor in good health. Some clones in this sample may be carry-over from other donors' samples. Here the CDR3 is given as CSARSPTHIEQFF.